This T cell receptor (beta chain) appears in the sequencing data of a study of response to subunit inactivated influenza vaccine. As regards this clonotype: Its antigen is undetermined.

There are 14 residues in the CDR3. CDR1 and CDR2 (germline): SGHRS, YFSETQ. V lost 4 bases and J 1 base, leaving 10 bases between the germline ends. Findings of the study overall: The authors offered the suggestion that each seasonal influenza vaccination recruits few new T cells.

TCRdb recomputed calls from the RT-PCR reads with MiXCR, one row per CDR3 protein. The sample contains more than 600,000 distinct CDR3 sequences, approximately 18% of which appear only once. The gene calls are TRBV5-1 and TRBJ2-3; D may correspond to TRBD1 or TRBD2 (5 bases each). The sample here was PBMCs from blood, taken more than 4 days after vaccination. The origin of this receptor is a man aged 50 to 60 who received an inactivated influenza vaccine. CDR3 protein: CASSTGRGTDTQYF. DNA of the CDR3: TGCGCCAGCAGCACGGGACGGGGCACAGATACGCAGTATTTT.